This TCR beta chain was identified in a study of shared clonotypes between healthy human individuals. Study context: Each donor had three CD4 naive, three CD4 memory, two CD8 naive and one CD8 memory plate. Study findings and constraints: The study found roughly 5% of naive CD4 clonotypes shared across a few donors.

Once extracted for a subset, genomic DNA was divided evenly among several immunoSEQ plates. Data came from immunoSEQ multiplex PCR; TCRdb stores just in-frame clones and leaves some out. The repertoire holds about 1,900,000 clones, with approximately 95% as singletons. As defined, naive CD8 cells were CD45RO-negative and positively selected for CCR7, with terminally differentiated effector memory CD45RA+ cells excluded. Points on this clone: Its antigen is currently unknown.

Germline CDR1 and CDR2: SEHNR and FQNEAQ (reference sequence). The CDR3 spans 13 residues. V trimming: 2 bases; J trimming: 9 bases; junction bases outside the gene matches: 1. The gene calls are TRBV7-9 and TRBJ2-1, with 10 positions matching TRBD2. The source of this sequence is a man between 18 and 29 years old in good health. The specimen was naive CD8+ T cells sorted from blood. DNA of the CDR3: TGTGCCAGCAGCTTACTAGCGGGAGCTGAGCAGTTCTTC. Translation: CASSLLAGAEQFF.